The next 14 T cell receptor beta chains were all read from a single sample in a study of PD-1 blockade in classical Hodgkin lymphoma. TCRdb's table, derived via immunoSEQ multiplex PCR, lists solely in-frame clones and lacks some. Among about 30,000 clones listed, about nine tenths were seen once. As for time point: newly diagnosed, previously untreated cHL patient sample. Magnetic negative selection of thawed PBMCs was the method by which CD4+ T cells were purified. Specimen: CD4+ T cells from blood. These receptor sequences come from a human donor with classical Hodgkin lymphoma.

The rearrangement uses TRBV27 and TRBJ1-2; D uncertain. Germline V gene sequence: CDR1 MNHEY, CDR2 SMNVEV (reference sequence). Trimming took off 4 bases at V and 7 bases at J, with 19 bases between the two ends. This CDR3 has 15 amino acids. CDR3 residues: CASSSTLSGAGGYTF. DNA for the CDR3: TGTGCCAGCAGTTCAACCCTCTCTGGAGCGGGTGGCTACACCTTC.

The rearrangement uses TRBV5-1 and TRBJ2-5; 14 bases agree with TRBD2. The ends lost 4 bases at V and 5 bases at J; junction bases unmatched: 7. CDR3 length: 16 residues. Germline V gene sequence: CDR1 SGHRS, CDR2 YFSETQ. CDR3: CASSRGTSGSKETQYF. Written as DNA, the CDR3 is TGCGCCAGCAGCCGGGGGACTAGCGGGAGTAAGGAGACCCAGTACTTC.

J is TRBJ2-3 and V is TRBV19; 8 nucleotides agree with TRBD2. This CDR3 has 15 residues. The V segment lost 4 bases and the J segment 1 base; nucleotides outside the gene matches: 4. Germline V gene lookup returns CDR1 LNHDA and CDR2 SQIVND (reference sequence). The CDR3 coding sequence is TGTGCCAGTAGTAACGGGGGGGGTCGCACAGATACGCAGTATTTT. Amino acid sequence: CASSNGGGRTDTQYF.

The rearrangement links TRBV7-6 to TRBJ2-1; D may correspond to TRBD1 or TRBD2 (5 bases each). The CDR3 covers 14 residues. Germline V gene lookup returns CDR1 SGHVS and CDR2 FNYEAQ. The germline V and J ends were trimmed by 4 bases and 10 bases, with 17 bases remaining between them. CDR3 DNA: TGTGCCAGCAGCTCCTGGGACCCCCCGGGAGAGCAGTTCTTC. It encodes CASSSWDPPGEQFF.

The chain carries TRBV2 and TRBJ2-1; D gene uncertain. Germline V lookup: CDR1 SNHLY, CDR2 FYNNEI. The CDR3 spans 12 residues. Trimming pared 8 bases from V and 0 bases from J, leaving 5 bases between. CDR3 in DNA: TGTGCCAGCGGGATCTCCTACAATGAGCAGTTCTTC. Translating gives CASGISYNEQFF.

The gene calls are TRBV11-3 and TRBJ2-1; D is ambiguous. There are 14 residues in the CDR3. Trimming left V 1 base short and J 3 bases short, with 7 bases between. Per the germline V gene, CDR1 is SGHNT and CDR2 is YENEEA. The CDR3: CASSLGVGYNEQFF. CDR3 bases: TGTGCCAGCAGCTTAGGTGTCGGCTACAATGAGCAGTTCTTC.

This chain links TRBV27 with TRBJ1-1, with 8 positions matching TRBD1. The CDR3 extends over 14 amino acids. V gave up 3 bases and J gave up 6 bases; unmatched junction bases: 6. The germline CDR1 and CDR2 sequences are MNHEY and SMNVEV (reference sequence). DNA for the CDR3: TGTGCCAGCAGTTTCAGGGGGCGCGACGCTGAAGCTTTCTTT. Its protein is CASSFRGRDAEAFF.

The chain joins TRBV6-1 to TRBJ2-3, with 9 bases that match TRBD1. CDR3 length equals 18 residues. Germline V gene lookup returns CDR1 MNHNS and CDR2 SASEGT. V lost 0 bases to trimming and J lost 5 bases; unmatched junction nucleotides: 12. Written as DNA, the CDR3 is TGTGCCAGCAGTGAAGCGCTTCTCTACGGACAGGGGATAGATACGCAGTATTTT. Its protein is CASSEALLYGQGIDTQYF.

The genes are TRBV4-1 and TRBJ2-3, with TRBD2 matching 7 bases. Germline-derived CDR1 and CDR2 are MGHRA and YSYEKL. This CDR3 is 16 amino acids long. Unmatched junction bases numbered 9, after V lost 2 bases and J lost 4 bases. CDR3 residues: CASSQKFREGADTQYF. As DNA, the CDR3 is TGCGCCAGCAGCCAAAAATTTAGGGAGGGTGCAGATACGCAGTATTTT.

This rearrangement joins TRBV5-1 to TRBJ2-6, with D hard to call. The CDR3 is made up of 14 amino acids. V was trimmed by 0 bases and J by 0 bases, leaving 1 base between them. The germline gives CDR1 SGHRS, CDR2 YFSETQ. The CDR3 protein is CASSLVSGANVLTF. The CDR3 bases are TGCGCCAGCAGCTTGGTCTCTGGGGCCAACGTCCTGACTTTC.

This clone was detected only once. For the CDR3, the DNA is TGTGCCAGCCACCGGGACAGGGGAGCAACTAATGAAAAACTGTTTTTT. The encoded protein is CASHRDRGATNEKLFF. The gene calls are TRBV5-5 and TRBJ1-4, with 10 bases fitting TRBD1. Trimming removed 7 bases from V and 0 bases from J; junction bases left unmatched: 6. This CDR3 is built from 16 residues. Germline V lookup: CDR1 SGHKS, CDR2 YYEKEE (reference sequence).

V usage is TRBV6-1 and J usage is TRBJ1-5, with TRBD1 matching 9 bases. The CDR3 length is 15 residues. V dropped 5 bases and J dropped 8; count of bases not matched to a gene: 10. The V gene's germline CDR1 is MNHNS and CDR2 SASEGT. CDR3 sequence reads: CASSFAYRGPEPQHF. The CDR3 DNA reads as TGTGCCAGCAGTTTCGCATACAGGGGGCCTGAGCCCCAGCATTTT.

The J gene is TRBJ2-1, the V gene TRBV6-5, with 7 positions matching TRBD1. Unmatched junction bases numbered 1, after V lost 0 bases and J lost 14 bases. Per germline, CDR1 MNHEY and CDR2 SVGAGI. The CDR3 consists of 11 residues. CDR3 bases: TGTGCCAGCAGTTACTCGGGGACAGAGTTCTTC. Amino acids: CASSYSGTEFF.

This sequence joins TRBV29-1 and TRBJ2-5, with D unclear. Germline V gene lookup returns CDR1 SQVTM and CDR2 ANQGSEA. The CDR3 has 13 residues. The germline V and J ends were trimmed by 3 bases and 1 base, with 9 bases remaining between them. CDR3 in DNA: TGCAGCGTTGAGGGTCAGGCCCAAGAGACCCAGTACTTC. Amino acid sequence: CSVEGQAQETQYF.